This entry concerns a single TCR beta chain. The data were taken from a study of T cells expressing NK-cell markers. Across the study: HCMV seropositivity marked most of the eight sequenced donors; one was seronegative.

This CDR3 comprises 11 residues. Germline V gene sequence: CDR1 SQVTM, CDR2 ANQGSEA. TCRdb reprocessed the 5' RACE reads; each CDR3 protein has one entry and no DNA is given. The table lists more than 120,000 distinct CDR3 sequences. Sequenced material: blood T cells: a sorted CD56 or NKG2C T cell subset, CD4+ or CD8+ T cells, or bulk PBMC T cells (not recorded which). This chain joins TRBV29-1 and TRBJ2-1. This TCR was sampled from a young man in good health. CDR3 region: CSEVSSHEQFF.